These 27 T cell receptor beta chains share one sample of origin, sequenced in a study of T cell responses to AZD1222 COVID-19 vaccine. Method: immunoSEQ multiplex PCR; TCRdb's copy keeps in-frame clones and lacks some. The sample holds 100,000 or so clones, roughly 89% seen once. Sequencing used peripheral blood, obtained on day 0 of AZD1222 vaccination. All receptors come from an adult in good health.

V is TRBV6-1 and J is TRBJ2-1; D gene ambiguous. Germline V CDR1 and CDR2: MNHNS, SASEGT. This CDR3 has 15 residues. Trimming shortened V by 3 bases and J by 2 bases, and 11 bases separated the two germline ends. This CDR3 reads CASSDKGAAYNEQFF. Here the CDR3 DNA reads TGTGCCAGCAGTGACAAGGGTGCGGCCTACAATGAGCAGTTCTTC.

The CDR3 region is CASSQALTSGGAGEQFF. The DNA for the CDR3 is TGCGCCAGCAGCCAAGCACTGACTAGCGGGGGGGCGGGTGAGCAGTTCTTC. The chain combines TRBV4-3 with TRBJ2-1, with 14 bases lining up with TRBD2. In germline, CDR1 is LGHNA, CDR2 YSLEER. The trim removed 1 base at V and 9 bases at J, leaving 8 bases unmatched. This CDR3 is built from 17 residues.

The J gene is TRBJ1-2, the V gene TRBV3-1 (or the pseudogene TRBV3-2); no firm D call. V lost 0 bases and J lost 6, with 26 bases in between. Germline CDR1 is LGHDT and CDR2 is YNNKEL (reference sequence). The CDR3 is made up of 19 amino acids. CDR3 in amino acids: CASSQDKIGHHLNPDGYTF. In nucleotides, the CDR3 is TGTGCCAGCAGCCAAGATAAGATCGGGCACCACCTGAACCCAGATGGCTACACCTTC.

This chain uses TRBV28 with TRBJ2-3; either TRBD1 or TRBD2 may fit D (7 bases each). The CDR3 runs 14 residues. Germline V CDR1 and CDR2: MDHEN, SYDVKM. Between the trimmed V and J ends, which lost 6 bases and 2 bases, there was a span of 12 bases. The CDR3: CASSSGGVTDTQYF. In DNA form, the CDR3 reads TGTGCCAGCAGCTCAGGGGGGGTCACAGATACGCAGTATTTT.

This clone was counted between two and nine times. The chain uses TRBV18 and TRBJ2-7, with 12 nucleotides matching TRBD2. The V gene's germline CDR1 is KGHSH and CDR2 LQKENI. The CDR3 totals 17 residues. V lost 5 bases to trimming and J lost 0 bases; unmatched junction nucleotides: 8. The CDR3 loop is CASSKASGGGSSYEQYF. CDR3 nucleotides: TGTGCCAGCTCAAAGGCTAGCGGGGGGGGCAGCTCCTACGAGCAGTACTTC. Variable domain in full (rest from reference TRBV18 and TRBJ2-7): NAGVMQNPRHLVRRRGQEARLRCSPMKGHSHVYWYRQLPEEGLKFMVYLQKENIIDESGMPKERFSAEFPKEGPSILRIQQVVRGDSAAYFCASSKASGGGSSYEQYFGPGTRLTVT.

This chain connects TRBV4-3 to TRBJ2-5, with D maybe TRBD1 (7 bases). Germline-derived CDR1 and CDR2 are LGHNA and YSLEER. The CDR3 has 14 amino acids. V shed 4 bases and J shed 5 bases, with 14 bases lying between them. The CDR3 sequence is CASSPPGGKETQYF. The CDR3 DNA reads as TGCGCCAGCAGCCCCCCAGGGGGGAAGGAGACCCAGTACTTC.

CDR3 in DNA: TGTGCCAGCAACCGGGACAGGGGAGTATATGAGCAGTTCTTC. This gives the protein CASNRDRGVYEQFF. This chain joins TRBV7-2 and TRBJ2-1, with TRBD1 matching 10 bases. The CDR3 is 14 amino acids. Losses at the gene ends were 7 bases for V and 8 bases for J; bases not matched to a gene: 8. Looked up from germline, CDR1 is SGHTA and CDR2 is FQGNSA.

J is TRBJ1-1 and V is TRBV7-6; D may be TRBD1 (6 bases). Germline lookup yields CDR1 SGHVS and CDR2 FNYEAQ. Trimming removed 2 bases from V and 6 bases from J, with 10 bases in between. This CDR3 is 13 amino acids long. CDR3 DNA: TGTGCCAGCAGCTTACAGGGGTTTGCTGAAGCTTTCTTT. It yields the protein CASSLQGFAEAFF.

This chain uses TRBV7-9 with TRBJ1-6, with 7 nucleotides matching TRBD1. Germline V gene sequence: CDR1 SEHNR, CDR2 FQNEAQ (reference sequence). The CDR3 has 17 amino acids. V dropped 7 bases and J dropped 5; count of bases not matched to a gene: 14. CDR3 coding DNA: TGTGCCAGCAACTCCGACAGGGTAGGGAGCCATAATTCACCCCTCCACTTT. Residues: CASNSDRVGSHNSPLHF. Filled out from reference TRBV7-9 and TRBJ1-6, the complete variable domain reads DTGVSQNPRHKITKRGQNVTFRCDPISEHNRLYWYRQTLGQGPEFLTYFQNEAQLEKSRLLSDRFSAERPKGSFSTLEIQRTEQGDSAMYLCASNSDRVGSHNSPLHFGNGTRLTVT.

J is TRBJ2-3 and V is TRBV7-9; 9 nucleotides match TRBD1. Germline V lookup: CDR1 SEHNR, CDR2 FQNEAQ (reference sequence). CDR3 length: 14 amino acids. The junction had 3 bases not matched to a gene; V was cut back by 2 bases and J by 6 bases. The CDR3 spells CASSLRQGEDTQYF. The CDR3 nucleotides are TGTGCCAGCAGCTTAAGACAGGGGGAGGATACGCAGTATTTT.

The genes are TRBV3-1 (or the pseudogene TRBV3-2) and TRBJ1-4; D remains unclear. The germline CDR1 and CDR2 sequences are LGHDT and YNNKEL (reference sequence). The CDR3 is 14 amino acids. The V end lost 2 bases, the J end lost 8 bases, and 12 bases lay between the germline ends. The CDR3 region is CASSQSRSLEKLFF. CDR3 coding DNA: TGTGCCAGCAGCCAAAGCCGTTCACTAGAAAAACTGTTTTTT.

This rearrangement joins TRBV19 to TRBJ1-2; no reliable D call. CDR1 and CDR2 from the germline V gene are LNHDA and SQIVND (reference sequence). Trimming cost V 5 bases and J 4 bases, with 14 bases left between them. The CDR3 is 14 amino acids. The CDR3 loop reads CASSPGVGGYGYTF. The DNA for the CDR3 is TGTGCCAGTAGTCCCGGAGTGGGTGGCTATGGCTACACCTTC.

This chain connects TRBV7-8 to TRBJ1-2; 7 bases map to TRBD1. With 0 bases clipped from V and 8 bases from J, the junction kept 6 bases outside the gene matches. Germline V gene sequence: CDR1 SGHVS, CDR2 FQNEAQ. CDR3 size: 14 residues. The CDR3, as DNA: TGTGCCAGCAGCTTAGCCGACAGGGCCTGGGGCTACACCTTC. Amino acid sequence: CASSLADRAWGYTF.

The chain combines TRBV7-2 with TRBJ1-2; D is ambiguous. Between the trimmed V and J ends, which lost 5 bases and 8 bases, there was a span of 15 bases. In germline, CDR1 is SGHTA, CDR2 FQGNSA. There are 13 residues in the CDR3. The CDR3 sequence is CASSPYSLLGYTF. CDR3 DNA: TGTGCCAGCAGCCCGTACTCTCTTTTGGGCTACACCTTC.

V gene TRBV4-1 combines with J gene TRBJ2-1; either TRBD1 or TRBD2 may supply D (5 bases each). The CDR3 totals 17 residues. The germline CDR1 and CDR2 sequences are MGHRA and YSYEKL. V was pared by 1 base and J by 9 bases, with 22 bases between. The DNA of the CDR3 is TGCGCCAGCAGCCAAGTCCCTAGCTGGGGTGGGGGTGGTGAGCAGTTCTTC. It codes for CASSQVPSWGGGGEQFF.

The chain is built from TRBV7-9 and TRBJ1-5; D not resolved. This CDR3 has 13 residues. Germline CDR1 and CDR2: SEHNR and FQNEAQ (reference sequence). The V end lost 3 bases, the J end lost 2 bases, and 5 bases lay between the germline ends. The CDR3 coding sequence is TGTGCCAGCAGCTTCGATGGCAATCAGCCCCAGCATTTT. Translation gives CASSFDGNQPQHF.

The chain uses TRBV9 and TRBJ2-6; the D gene is possibly TRBD2 (5 bases). The V end lost 6 bases, the J end lost 0 bases, and 16 bases lay between the germline ends. CDR3 length equals 17 residues. The germline V gene encodes CDR1 SGDLS and CDR2 YYNGEE. The CDR3 DNA reads TGTGCCAGCACCCCGAGGGTCGGCATCTCTGGGGCCAACGTCCTGACTTTC. Translating it yields CASTPRVGISGANVLTF.

V and J are TRBV7-2 and TRBJ2-1, with 13 bases aligning to TRBD2. V shed 3 bases and J 6 bases; nucleotides not matched to a gene: 2. CDR3 length: 15 amino acids. Germline V gene data show CDR1 as SGHTA and CDR2 as FQGNSA. The CDR3 here is CASSLTSGGPNEQFF. For the CDR3, the DNA is TGTGCCAGCAGCTTGACTAGCGGGGGGCCCAATGAGCAGTTCTTC.

The V and J genes are TRBV11-2 and TRBJ2-3, with D perhaps matching TRBD2 (5 bases). The V gene lost 0 bases and the J gene lost 6 bases, with 13 bases spanning the gap. The CDR3 contains 15 residues. CDR1 and CDR2 from the germline V gene are SGHAT and FQNNGV. CDR3 sequence: CASSLDPGKLDTQYF. Here the CDR3 DNA reads TGTGCCAGCAGCTTAGATCCGGGGAAATTGGATACGCAGTATTTT.

The chain carries TRBV27 and TRBJ2-3, with D unclear. This CDR3 has 17 residues. CDR1 MNHEY and CDR2 SMNVEV come from the germline V gene (reference sequence). With 1 base removed from V and 2 bases from J, the gap between germline ends came to 16 bases. The CDR3 DNA is TGTGCCAGCAGTTTATTGGGTCCCACCGCTAACACAGATACGCAGTATTTT. This translates into CASSLLGPTANTDTQYF.

The J gene is TRBJ2-1, the V gene TRBV5-4; 13 bases align to TRBD2. Looked up from germline, CDR1 is SGHNT and CDR2 is YYREEE (reference sequence). The CDR3 length is 15 residues. Trimming took 4 bases from V and 7 from J; bases not matched to a gene: 5. The CDR3 bases are TGTGCCAGCAGCCAGACTAGCGGGGGGATTAATGAGCAGTTCTTC. Its protein is CASSQTSGGINEQFF.

The chain recombines TRBV25-1 with TRBJ1-4; 8 nucleotides align to TRBD1. V trimming: 2 bases; J trimming: 8 bases; junction bases outside the gene matches: 7. CDR1 is MGHDK, CDR2 SYGVNS, per germline. The CDR3 length is 15 residues. Here the CDR3 DNA reads TGTGCCAGCAGTGAACAGGGGGCGGGTGAGGAAAAACTGTTTTTT. This translates into CASSEQGAGEEKLFF.

V gene TRBV4-2 combines with J gene TRBJ2-7; 10 positions match TRBD2. The CDR3 has 14 amino acids. Germline V lookup: CDR1 LGHNA, CDR2 YNFKEQ. The V segment lost 3 bases and the J segment 2 bases; nucleotides outside the gene matches: 1. DNA of the CDR3: TGTGCCAGCAGCCAGAGCGGGGGGGCCTACGAGCAGTACTTC. Translating it yields CASSQSGGAYEQYF.

The chain employs TRBV6-2 or TRBV6-3 and TRBJ2-3, with TRBD1 as a possible D gene (6 bases). The length of the CDR3 is 17 residues. CDR1 and CDR2 (germline): MNHEY, SVGEGT. Trimming took 2 bases from V and 0 from J, leaving 15 bases between them. The CDR3 DNA reads TGTGCCAGCAGTTACGCGGACAGCCCTCCTAGCACAGATACGCAGTATTTT. This gives the protein CASSYADSPPSTDTQYF.

The chain recombines TRBV19 with TRBJ2-1; 10 nucleotides agree with TRBD1. This CDR3 is built from 17 residues. The J segment lost 4 bases and the V segment lost 4 bases, leaving 10 bases of the junction unmatched. Germline V lookup: CDR1 LNHDA, CDR2 SQIVND (reference sequence). Written as DNA, the CDR3 is TGTGCCAGTAGTACCCCCGGACCGGGACAGGGGTACAATGAGCAGTTCTTC. Translation: CASSTPGPGQGYNEQFF.

This clone showed up just once. The genes are TRBV12-3 or TRBV12-4 and TRBJ1-5; no firm D call. The CDR3 is 12 amino acids. Trimming stripped 3 bases from V and 5 bases from J, with 5 bases between. DNA of the CDR3: TGTGCCAGCAGTTTGGGCGATCAGCCCCAGCATTTT. It translates to CASSLGDQPQHF.

V usage is TRBV5-6 and J usage is TRBJ1-1, with D uncertain. Trimming removed 1 base at V and 4 bases at J, with 5 bases between. CDR3 size: 12 residues. Germline V gene sequence: CDR1 SGHDT, CDR2 YYEEEE. CDR3 protein: CASSLLSTEAFF. The DNA of the CDR3 is TGTGCCAGCAGCTTGCTGAGCACTGAAGCTTTCTTT. The entire variable domain, with the rest obtained from reference TRBV5-6 and TRBJ1-1, is as follows: DAGVTQSPTHLIKTRGQQVTLRCSPKSGHDTVSWYQQALGQGPQFIFQYYEEEERQRGNFPDRFSGHQFPNYSSELNVNALLLGDSALYLCASSLLSTEAFFGQGTRLTVV.